The sequence of this T cell receptor beta chain was determined in a study of follicular helper T cells after annual influenza vaccination. Time point described: 2015-2016 season, 7 days after influenza vaccination. Sequencing used immunoSEQ multiplex PCR; TCRdb keeps in-frame clones, though not all of them. The table shows approximately 1,300 clones, with around two thirds occurring only once. V dropped 8 bases and J dropped 6; count of bases not matched to a gene: 8. Germline CDR1 reads WSHSY; CDR2 reads SAAADI. CDR3 size: 15 residues. This specimen was CXCR5+ CD38+ circulating T follicular helper cells from blood, taken 7 days after influenza vaccination. Sample subset: circulating Tfh, non-naive CD4+CXCR5+PD-1+ (ICOS+CD38+ or ICOS-CD38-). The source is an adult who received the influenza vaccine. The chain is built from TRBV10-2 and TRBJ1-4; 11 bases agree with TRBD1. Here the CDR3 DNA reads TGCGCCAGCGGCCGGACAGGGGGCTCGGATGAAAAACTGTTTTTT. Protein: CASGRTGGSDEKLFF.